This T cell receptor (beta chain) was captured in a study of T cell repertoires in cytomegalovirus infection. Study-level information: Evidence of both CMV infection and a matching HLA type came from public TCR beta signatures. Study observations and caveats: Cumulative public TCR beta family frequency identified CMV carriers with the relevant HLA. Predominance within the ex vivo response was attributable to HLA-C-restricted CMV-specific TCR beta clonotypes.

V dropped 1 base and J dropped 0 bases, with 10 bases sitting between them. This CDR3 contains 17 residues. CDR1 is SGHTA and CDR2 is FQGNSA in the germline V gene. TCRdb re-analysed the reads in MiXCR, keeping a single row per CDR3 protein. The data contain 200,000 to 300,000 distinct CDR3 sequences, approximately 9.2% of them seen just once; the ten biggest clones take up about 15%. In this sample, this clonotype turned up many times. Its antigen is still unknown. The sequence came from a human donor in good health (CMV status not recorded). Some clones in this sample may be carry-over from other donors' samples. The chain links TRBV7-2 to TRBJ1-6; no definite D call. The sample consisted of PBMCs. CDR3 in amino acids: CASSLGLMGSYNSPLHF. CDR3 DNA sequence: TGTGCCAGCAGCTTAGGGCTGATGGGCTCCTATAATTCACCCCTCCACTTT.